A selection of T cell receptor beta chains follows, all from one sample in a study of early T cells in non-severe SARS-CoV-2 infection. TCRdb reanalysed the 5' RACE reads using MiXCR and keeps one entry per CDR3 protein. The sample includes tens of thousands of distinct CDR3 sequences, under 15% of them seen just once. Sequencing input: whole blood. These receptors were collected from an adult who was a healthcare worker with PCR-confirmed SARS-CoV-2 infection or an uninfected control (not recorded which). Both conserved end residues are part of each CDR3. A D gene is named only where the DNA matches it firmly. A clone size is listed for some rows: how often the clone was seen (once, few, many), or a class if it is expanded.

TRBV11-2	13	TRBD2	TRBJ2-1	many	TGTGCCAGCAGCTTGACTAGCGGGGGGGCGTGGTTCTTC	CASSLTSGGAWFF
TRBV7-9	17	TRBD1	TRBJ1-1	many	TGTGCCAGCAGCCTCCGCCGGGACAGGGGTACGAACACTGAAGCTTTCTTT	CASSLRRDRGTNTEAFF
TRBV14	15	TRBD1	TRBJ2-1	few	TGTGCCAGCAGCCGACCGGACAGGGAGTACAATGAGCAGTTCTTC	CASSRPDREYNEQFF
TRBV6-5	13	TRBD1	TRBJ1-2	few	TGTGCCAGCAGTCTGGGACAGGGCGGAGGCTACACCTTC	CASSLGQGGGYTF
TRBV18	12	NA	TRBJ2-5	many	TGTGCCAGCTCGGGGCAAGAAGAGACCCAGTACTTC	CASSGQEETQYF
TRBV2	14	TRBD2	TRBJ2-1	many	TGTGCCAGCAGTGAATCCAGCGGGGTCGATGAGCAGTTCTTC	CASSESSGVDEQFF
TRBV5-1	15	NA	TRBJ2-2	NA	TGCGCCAGCAGCTCGGACAGTCCGAACACCGGGGAGCTGTTTTTT	CASSSDSPNTGELFF
TRBV5-1	12	NA	TRBJ1-2	few	TGCGCCAGCTCTCGGGGGGCCTCTGGCTACACCTTC	CASSRGASGYTF
TRBV30	15	TRBD2	TRBJ2-5	NA	TGTGCCTGGAGGTTGAAGGGACTAGCGTGGGAGACCCAGTACTTC	CAWRLKGLAWETQYF
TRBV29-1	15	NA	TRBJ2-5	few	TGCAGCGTTGGGGCCGGACAAACGTACCAAGAGACCCAGTACTTC	CSVGAGQTYQETQYF
TRBV6-2/TRBV6-3	17	TRBD2	TRBJ2-7	few	TGTGCCAGCGGACCTTACCCCACTCGCGGGGGGGCCTACGAGCAGTACTTC	CASGPYPTRGGAYEQYF
TRBV30	15	NA	TRBJ1-3	NA	TGTGCCTGGACAAATGCCGGGGGATTGGGAAACACCATATATTTT	CAWTNAGGLGNTIYF
TRBV6-6	16	NA	TRBJ1-1	NA	TGTGCCAGCAGTCGGGCGGTAGGCAGGGTGAACACTGAAGCTTTCTTT	CASSRAVGRVNTEAFF
TRBV7-2	17	TRBD2	TRBJ2-5	many	TGTGCCAGCAGCTTACGGGAGCGGGGGCGGCTACAAGAGACCCAGTACTTC	CASSLRERGRLQETQYF